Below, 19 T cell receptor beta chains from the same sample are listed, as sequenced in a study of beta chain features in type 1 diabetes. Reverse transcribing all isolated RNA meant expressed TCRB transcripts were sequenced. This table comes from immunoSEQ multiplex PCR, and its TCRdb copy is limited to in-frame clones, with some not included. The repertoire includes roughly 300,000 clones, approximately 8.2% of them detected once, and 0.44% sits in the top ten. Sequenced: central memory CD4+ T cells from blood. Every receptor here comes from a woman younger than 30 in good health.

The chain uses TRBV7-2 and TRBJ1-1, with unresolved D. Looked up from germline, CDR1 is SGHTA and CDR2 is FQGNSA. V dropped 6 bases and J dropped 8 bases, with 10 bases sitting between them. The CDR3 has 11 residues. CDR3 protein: CASSRGVEAFF. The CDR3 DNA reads TGTGCCAGCAGTCGGGGTGTAGAAGCTTTCTTT.

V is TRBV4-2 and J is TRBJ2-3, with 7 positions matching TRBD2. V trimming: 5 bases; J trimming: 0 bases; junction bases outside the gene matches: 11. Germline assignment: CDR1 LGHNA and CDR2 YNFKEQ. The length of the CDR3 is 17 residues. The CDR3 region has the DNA TGTGCCAGCAGCGCCGGGGGGAGCGGCCTAAGCACAGATACGCAGTATTTT. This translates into CASSAGGSGLSTDTQYF.

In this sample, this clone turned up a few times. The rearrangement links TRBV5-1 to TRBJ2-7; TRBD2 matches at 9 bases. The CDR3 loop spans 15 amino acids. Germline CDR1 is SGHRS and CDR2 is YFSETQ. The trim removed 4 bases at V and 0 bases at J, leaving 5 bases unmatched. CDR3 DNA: TGCGCCAGCAGCGGGGGACTAGCCATCTCCTACGAGCAGTACTTC. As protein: CASSGGLAISYEQYF.

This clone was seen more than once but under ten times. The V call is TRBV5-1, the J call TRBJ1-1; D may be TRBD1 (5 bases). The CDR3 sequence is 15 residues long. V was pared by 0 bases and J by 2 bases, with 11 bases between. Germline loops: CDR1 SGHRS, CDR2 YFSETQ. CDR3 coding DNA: TGCGCCAGCAGCTTGGGGGGGTCTCTCAACACTGAAGCTTTCTTT. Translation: CASSLGGSLNTEAFF.

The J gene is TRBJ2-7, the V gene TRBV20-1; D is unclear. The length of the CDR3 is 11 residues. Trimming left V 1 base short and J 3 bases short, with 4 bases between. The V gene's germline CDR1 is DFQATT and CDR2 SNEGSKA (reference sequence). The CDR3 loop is CSARGIYEQYF. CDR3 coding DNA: TGCAGTGCTAGAGGGATCTACGAGCAGTACTTC.

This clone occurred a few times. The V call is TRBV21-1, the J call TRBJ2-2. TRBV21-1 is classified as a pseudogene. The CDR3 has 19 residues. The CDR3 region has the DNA TGTGCCAGCAGCAAAGGCGACCAACGGAGGACAAAGAACACCGGGGAGCTGTTTTTT. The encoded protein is CASSKGDQRRTKNTGELFF.

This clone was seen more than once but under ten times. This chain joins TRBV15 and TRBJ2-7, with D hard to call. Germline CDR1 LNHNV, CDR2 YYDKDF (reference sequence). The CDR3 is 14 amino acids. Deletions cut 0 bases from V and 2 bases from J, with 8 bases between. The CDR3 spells CATSREMGPYEQYF. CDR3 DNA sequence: TGTGCCACCAGCAGAGAAATGGGCCCCTACGAGCAGTACTTC. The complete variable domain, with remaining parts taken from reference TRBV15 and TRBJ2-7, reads DAMVIQNPRYQVTQFGKPVTLSCSQTLNHNVMYWYQQKSSQAPKLLFHYYDKDFNNEADTPDNFQSRRPNTSFCFLDIRSPGLGDTAMYLCATSREMGPYEQYFGPGTRLTVT.

The CDR3 spells CASSQAGGNTGELFF. The DNA of the CDR3 is TGTGCCAGTAGTCAGGCAGGGGGAAACACCGGGGAGCTGTTTTTT. The gene calls are TRBV19 and TRBJ2-2; TRBD1 matches at 7 bases. V shed 5 bases and J 2 bases; nucleotides not matched to a gene: 5. The length of the CDR3 is 15 residues. In germline, CDR1 is LNHDA, CDR2 SQIVND (reference sequence).

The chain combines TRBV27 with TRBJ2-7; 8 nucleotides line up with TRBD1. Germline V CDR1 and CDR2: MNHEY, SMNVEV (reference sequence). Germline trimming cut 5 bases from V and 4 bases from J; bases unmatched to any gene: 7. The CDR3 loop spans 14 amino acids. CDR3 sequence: CASSRRTGTYEQYF. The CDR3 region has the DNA TGTGCCAGCAGTCGCCGGACAGGGACGTACGAGCAGTACTTC.

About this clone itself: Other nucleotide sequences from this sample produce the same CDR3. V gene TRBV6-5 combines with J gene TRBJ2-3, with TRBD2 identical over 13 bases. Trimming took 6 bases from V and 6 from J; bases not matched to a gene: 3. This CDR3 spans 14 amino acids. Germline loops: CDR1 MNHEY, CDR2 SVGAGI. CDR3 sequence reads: CASRGTSGTDTQYF. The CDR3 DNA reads TGTGCCAGCAGGGGGACTAGCGGGACGGATACGCAGTATTTT.

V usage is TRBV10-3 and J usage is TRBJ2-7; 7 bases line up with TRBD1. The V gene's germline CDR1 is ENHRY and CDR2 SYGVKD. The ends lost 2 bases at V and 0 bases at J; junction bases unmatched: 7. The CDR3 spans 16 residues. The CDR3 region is CAISEGRQGSSYEQYF. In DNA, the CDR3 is TGTGCCATCAGTGAGGGGAGACAGGGCAGCTCCTACGAGCAGTACTTC.

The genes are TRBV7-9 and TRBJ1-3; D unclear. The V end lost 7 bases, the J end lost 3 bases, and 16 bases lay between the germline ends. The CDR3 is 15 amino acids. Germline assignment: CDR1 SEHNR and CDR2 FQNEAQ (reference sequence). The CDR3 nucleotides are TGTGCCAGCACCCCGGACTCGGGAAATGGAAACACCATATATTTT. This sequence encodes CASTPDSGNGNTIYF.

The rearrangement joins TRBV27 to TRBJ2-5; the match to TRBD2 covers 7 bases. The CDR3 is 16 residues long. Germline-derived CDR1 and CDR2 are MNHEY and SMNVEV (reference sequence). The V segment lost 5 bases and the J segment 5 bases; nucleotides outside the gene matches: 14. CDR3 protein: CASSKRSGTGGETQYF. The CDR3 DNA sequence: TGTGCCAGCAGTAAACGCAGCGGTACCGGGGGGGAGACCCAGTACTTC.

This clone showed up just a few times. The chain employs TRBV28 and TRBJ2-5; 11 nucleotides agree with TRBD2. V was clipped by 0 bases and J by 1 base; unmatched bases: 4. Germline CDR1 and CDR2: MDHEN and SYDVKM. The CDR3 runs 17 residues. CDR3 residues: CASSLWGLAETQETQYF. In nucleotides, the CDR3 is TGTGCCAGCAGTTTATGGGGACTAGCGGAGACCCAAGAGACCCAGTACTTC.

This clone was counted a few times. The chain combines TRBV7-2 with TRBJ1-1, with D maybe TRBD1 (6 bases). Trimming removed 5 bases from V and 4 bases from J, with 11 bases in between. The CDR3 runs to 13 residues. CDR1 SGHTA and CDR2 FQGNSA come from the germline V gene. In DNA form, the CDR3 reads TGTGCCAGCAGCACAGGGTGGGGCACTGAAGCTTTCTTT. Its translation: CASSTGWGTEAFF.

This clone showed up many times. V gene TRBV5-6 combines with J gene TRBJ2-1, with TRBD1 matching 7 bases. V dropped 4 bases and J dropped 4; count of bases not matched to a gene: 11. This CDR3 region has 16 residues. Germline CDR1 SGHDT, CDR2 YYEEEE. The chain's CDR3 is CASSPRTGPGYNEQFF. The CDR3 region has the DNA TGTGCCAGCAGCCCTAGGACAGGTCCCGGTTACAATGAGCAGTTCTTC.

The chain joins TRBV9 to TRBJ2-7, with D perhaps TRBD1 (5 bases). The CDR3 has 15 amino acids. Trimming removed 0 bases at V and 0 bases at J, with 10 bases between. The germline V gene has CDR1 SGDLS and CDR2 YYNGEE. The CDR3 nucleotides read TGTGCCAGCAGCGTAGGGCCCCAGGGCTCCTACGAGCAGTACTTC. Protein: CASSVGPQGSYEQYF.

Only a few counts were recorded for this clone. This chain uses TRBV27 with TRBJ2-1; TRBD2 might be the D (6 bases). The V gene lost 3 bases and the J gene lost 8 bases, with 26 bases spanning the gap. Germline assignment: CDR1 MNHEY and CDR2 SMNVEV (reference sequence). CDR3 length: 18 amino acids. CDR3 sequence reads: CASSFSPYTRGTGDEQFF. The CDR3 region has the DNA TGTGCCAGCAGTTTTTCACCCTATACACGAGGGACTGGGGATGAGCAGTTCTTC.

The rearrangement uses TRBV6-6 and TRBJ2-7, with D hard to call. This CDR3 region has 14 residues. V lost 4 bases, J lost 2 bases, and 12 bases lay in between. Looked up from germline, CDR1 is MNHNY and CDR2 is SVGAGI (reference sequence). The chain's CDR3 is CASSSLPTAYEQYF. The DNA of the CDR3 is TGTGCCAGCAGTTCCCTCCCCACGGCCTACGAGCAGTACTTC.